The rows below give T cell receptor beta chains drawn from one sample of a study of blood T cells in healthy people across ages. TCRdb redid the calling of the 5' RACE reads with MiXCR, one entry per CDR3 protein. The sample carries about 290,000 distinct CDR3 sequences, roughly 26% recorded once. The sequenced material came from blood. The receptors were sampled from a woman in her seventies in good health. CDR3s include the opening cysteine and the closing phenylalanine or tryptophan. D genes are given only for firm matches. Clone size is not always given. Where it is, it says once, few, many or a class for expanded clones.

V gene: TRBV18
D gene: NA
J gene: TRBJ1-2
clone size: NA
CDR3 protein: CTSSPDRNYGYTF
CDR3 DNA: TGTACCAGCTCACCCGACAGGAACTATGGCTACACCTTC

V gene: TRBV5-1
D gene: NA
J gene: TRBJ2-3
clone size: NA
CDR3 protein: CASSLVAEPSTDTQYF
CDR3 DNA: TGCGCCAGCAGCTTGGTGGCGGAGCCTAGCACAGATACGCAGTATTTT

V gene: TRBV7-6
D gene: TRBD2
J gene: TRBJ2-5
clone size: many
CDR3 protein: CASSARTRYQETQYF
CDR3 DNA: TGTGCCAGCAGCGCCCGGACTAGGTACCAAGAGACCCAGTACTTC

V gene: TRBV3-1
D gene: TRBD1
J gene: TRBJ1-3
clone size: once
CDR3 protein: CASSQATGGNTICF
CDR3 DNA: TGTGCCAGCAGCCAAGCTACAGGGGGAAACACCATATGTTTT

V gene: TRBV20-1
D gene: NA
J gene: TRBJ2-1
clone size: few
CDR3 protein: CSASWSGNEQFF
CDR3 DNA: TGCAGCGCTAGTTGGTCAGGCAATGAGCAGTTCTTC

V gene: TRBV6-5
D gene: TRBD1
J gene: TRBJ1-5
clone size: few
CDR3 protein: CASTFGTVWNQPQHF
CDR3 DNA: TGTGCCAGCACATTCGGGACAGTTTGGAATCAGCCCCAGCATTTT

V gene: TRBV6-1
D gene: NA
J gene: TRBJ2-5
clone size: NA
CDR3 protein: CASTSNRDTIQETQYF
CDR3 DNA: TGTGCCAGCACCTCCAACCGGGACACCATTCAAGAGACCCAGTACTTC

V gene: TRBV7-9
D gene: NA
J gene: TRBJ2-2
clone size: NA
CDR3 protein: CASSLEAYTGELFF
CDR3 DNA: TGTGCCAGCAGCTTAGAGGCTTACACCGGGGAGCTGTTTTTT

V gene: TRBV12-3/TRBV12-4
D gene: NA
J gene: TRBJ1-4
clone size: NA
CDR3 protein: CASSLASGVMGGEKLFF
CDR3 DNA: TGTGCCAGCAGTTTAGCTTCGGGGGTGATGGGTGGTGAAAAACTGTTTTTT

V gene: TRBV5-1
D gene: NA
J gene: TRBJ2-5
clone size: NA
CDR3 protein: CASTPGLSQNQETQYF
CDR3 DNA: TGCGCCAGCACCCCTGGACTATCCCAAAACCAAGAGACCCAGTACTTC

V gene: TRBV5-1
D gene: NA
J gene: TRBJ2-1
clone size: NA
CDR3 protein: CASSLSNDNEQFF
CDR3 DNA: TGCGCCAGCAGCTTGTCCAACGACAATGAGCAGTTCTTC

V gene: TRBV28
D gene: TRBD1
J gene: TRBJ2-7
clone size: NA
CDR3 protein: CASSLSDRGHYEQYF
CDR3 DNA: TGTGCCAGCAGTTTGTCGGACAGGGGGCACTACGAGCAGTACTTC

V gene: TRBV29-1
D gene: TRBD2
J gene: TRBJ2-1
clone size: NA
CDR3 protein: CSVEGGSGAGDEQFF
CDR3 DNA: TGCAGCGTTGAAGGGGGTTCGGGAGCGGGAGATGAGCAGTTCTTC

V gene: TRBV28
D gene: TRBD2
J gene: TRBJ2-1
clone size: few
CDR3 protein: CASSGSGRAGEQFF
CDR3 DNA: TGTGCCAGCAGTGGTAGCGGGAGGGCGGGAGAGCAGTTCTTC

V gene: TRBV7-8
D gene: NA
J gene: TRBJ2-4
clone size: NA
CDR3 protein: CASSLALSSRMAF
CDR3 DNA: TGTGCCAGCAGCTTAGCGCTCTCCTCCCGCATGGCCTTC

V gene: TRBV3-1
D gene: TRBD2
J gene: TRBJ2-1
clone size: few
CDR3 protein: CASSQGRGGSGNEQFF
CDR3 DNA: TGTGCCAGCAGCCAAGGAAGAGGCGGGAGCGGTAATGAGCAGTTCTTC

V gene: TRBV6-5
D gene: TRBD2
J gene: TRBJ2-1
clone size: few
CDR3 protein: CVSSYKGGRAAEQFF
CDR3 DNA: TGTGTCAGCAGTTACAAGGGCGGGAGGGCCGCTGAGCAGTTCTTC

V gene: TRBV28
D gene: TRBD1
J gene: TRBJ1-2
clone size: NA
CDR3 protein: CASRGDRGRGYGYTF
CDR3 DNA: TGTGCCAGCAGGGGGGACAGGGGGCGCGGCTATGGCTACACCTTC

V gene: TRBV4-1
D gene: NA
J gene: TRBJ2-1
clone size: few
CDR3 protein: CASSQEGAREQFF
CDR3 DNA: TGCGCCAGCAGCCAAGAGGGAGCAAGAGAGCAGTTCTTC

V gene: TRBV7-3
D gene: TRBD1
J gene: TRBJ2-2
clone size: NA
CDR3 protein: CASSLMGFGTGNTGELFF
CDR3 DNA: TGTGCCAGCAGCCTAATGGGTTTTGGGACAGGAAACACCGGGGAGCTGTTTTTT

V gene: TRBV20-1
D gene: TRBD1
J gene: TRBJ1-2
clone size: NA
CDR3 protein: CSALTGGYYGYTF
CDR3 DNA: TGCAGTGCTTTGACAGGGGGGTACTATGGCTACACCTTC

V gene: TRBV20-1
D gene: NA
J gene: TRBJ2-3
clone size: few
CDR3 protein: CSAQLSTDTQYF
CDR3 DNA: TGCAGTGCTCAGCTAAGCACAGATACGCAGTATTTT

V gene: TRBV7-2
D gene: NA
J gene: TRBJ2-5
clone size: few
CDR3 protein: CANSQRVPSKETQYF
CDR3 DNA: TGTGCCAACAGCCAACGTGTCCCGAGTAAGGAGACCCAGTACTTC

V gene: TRBV20-1
D gene: NA
J gene: TRBJ1-5
clone size: NA
CDR3 protein: CSARDRGQPQHF
CDR3 DNA: TGCAGTGCTAGAGATCGCGGTCAGCCCCAGCATTTT

V gene: TRBV7-6
D gene: TRBD1
J gene: TRBJ1-4
clone size: NA
CDR3 protein: CASSAKGDRDEKLFF
CDR3 DNA: TGCGCCAGCAGCGCAAAGGGTGACAGGGACGAAAAACTGTTTTTT

V gene: TRBV20-1
D gene: TRBD1
J gene: TRBJ1-1
clone size: NA
CDR3 protein: CSAATGTGVMNTEAFF
CDR3 DNA: TGCAGTGCAGCAACCGGGACAGGAGTCATGAACACTGAAGCTTTCTTT

V gene: TRBV20-1
D gene: TRBD2
J gene: TRBJ2-7
clone size: NA
CDR3 protein: CSVAGTSGRGGSYEQYF
CDR3 DNA: TGCAGTGTAGCGGGGACTAGCGGGAGAGGGGGCTCCTACGAGCAGTACTTC

V gene: TRBV12-3/TRBV12-4
D gene: TRBD2
J gene: TRBJ2-7
clone size: few
CDR3 protein: CASRLPMASGPDSEQYF
CDR3 DNA: TGTGCCAGCAGACTCCCCATGGCTAGCGGTCCCGACAGCGAGCAGTACTTC

V gene: TRBV25-1
D gene: NA
J gene: TRBJ2-7
clone size: few
CDR3 protein: CASSGRATYEQYF
CDR3 DNA: TGTGCCAGCAGTGGCCGGGCGACCTACGAGCAGTACTTC

V gene: TRBV27
D gene: NA
J gene: TRBJ2-1
clone size: few
CDR3 protein: CASSGRPEQFF
CDR3 DNA: TGTGCCAGCAGTGGTAGGCCCGAGCAGTTCTTC

V gene: TRBV24-1
D gene: NA
J gene: TRBJ2-5
clone size: NA
CDR3 protein: CATSDSGTAQETQYF
CDR3 DNA: TGTGCCACCAGTGACTCCGGGACGGCCCAAGAGACCCAGTACTTC

V gene: TRBV2
D gene: TRBD1
J gene: TRBJ2-3
clone size: NA
CDR3 protein: CASEDRPTDTQYF
CDR3 DNA: TGTGCCAGCGAGGACAGGCCCACAGATACGCAGTATTTT

V gene: TRBV6-2/TRBV6-3
D gene: TRBD2
J gene: TRBJ2-2
clone size: NA
CDR3 protein: CASSNPGTSGSSSTGELFF
CDR3 DNA: TGTGCCAGCAGCAACCCCGGGACTAGCGGGAGCTCGTCAACCGGGGAGCTGTTTTTT

V gene: TRBV12-3/TRBV12-4
D gene: TRBD2
J gene: TRBJ2-1
clone size: NA
CDR3 protein: CASSDPGSGSRNEQFF
CDR3 DNA: TGTGCCAGCAGTGATCCCGGTAGCGGGAGTCGGAATGAGCAGTTCTTC

V gene: TRBV6-2/TRBV6-3
D gene: TRBD2
J gene: TRBJ2-7
clone size: few
CDR3 protein: CASRQSGSYEQYF
CDR3 DNA: TGTGCCAGCAGACAAAGCGGGAGCTACGAGCAGTACTTC

V gene: TRBV7-6
D gene: NA
J gene: TRBJ2-5
clone size: NA
CDR3 protein: CASSLFSGGQETQHF
CDR3 DNA: TGTGCCAGCAGCTTATTTAGCGGAGGGCAAGAGACCCAGCACTTC

V gene: TRBV6-1
D gene: NA
J gene: TRBJ2-1
clone size: few
CDR3 protein: CASRRTGQGSSGYYNEQFF
CDR3 DNA: TGTGCCAGCAGAAGGACAGGGCAAGGGTCTAGCGGTTATTACAATGAGCAGTTCTTC

V gene: TRBV7-9
D gene: NA
J gene: TRBJ2-7
clone size: few
CDR3 protein: CASSIQGDEQYF
CDR3 DNA: TGTGCCAGCAGCATACAGGGAGACGAGCAGTACTTC

V gene: TRBV20-1
D gene: TRBD2
J gene: TRBJ2-7
clone size: few
CDR3 protein: CSASPTSGSSYEQYF
CDR3 DNA: TGCAGTGCTAGTCCAACTAGCGGTAGCTCCTACGAGCAGTACTTC

V gene: TRBV9
D gene: NA
J gene: TRBJ2-1
clone size: NA
CDR3 protein: CASSSTSWSNNEQFF
CDR3 DNA: TGTGCCAGCAGCTCCACTAGCTGGTCCAACAATGAGCAGTTCTTC

V gene: TRBV12-3/TRBV12-4
D gene: NA
J gene: TRBJ2-3
clone size: once
CDR3 protein: CASNNLDTQYF
CDR3 DNA: TGTGCCAGCAATAACCTAGATACGCAGTATTTT

V gene: TRBV29-1
D gene: TRBD1
J gene: TRBJ2-5
clone size: NA
CDR3 protein: CSVRDRAYGETQYF
CDR3 DNA: TGCAGCGTTCGCGACAGGGCGTACGGGGAGACCCAGTACTTC

V gene: TRBV27
D gene: TRBD1
J gene: TRBJ1-5
clone size: NA
CDR3 protein: CASKDRGSNQPQHF
CDR3 DNA: TGTGCCAGCAAGGACAGGGGAAGCAATCAGCCCCAGCATTTT

V gene: TRBV7-2
D gene: TRBD1
J gene: TRBJ2-6
clone size: NA
CDR3 protein: CASSLGQGTSSGANVLTF
CDR3 DNA: TGTGCCAGCAGCCTTGGACAGGGAACGAGCTCTGGGGCCAACGTCCTGACTTTC

V gene: TRBV24-1
D gene: NA
J gene: TRBJ2-5
clone size: NA
CDR3 protein: CATSDLQGREFF
CDR3 DNA: TGTGCCACCAGTGATTTGCAGGGGAGAGAGTTCTTC

V gene: TRBV20-1
D gene: NA
J gene: TRBJ1-2
clone size: few
CDR3 protein: CSGPGGPYGYTF
CDR3 DNA: TGCAGTGGACCGGGGGGCCCCTATGGCTACACCTTC

V gene: TRBV9
D gene: TRBD1
J gene: TRBJ2-7
clone size: NA
CDR3 protein: CASSDGTGEEQYF
CDR3 DNA: TGTGCCAGCAGCGACGGGACAGGGGAAGAGCAGTACTTC

V gene: TRBV6-1
D gene: TRBD2
J gene: TRBJ2-7
clone size: few
CDR3 protein: CASSKIPGLADSSYEQYF
CDR3 DNA: TGTGCCAGCAGTAAAATCCCGGGACTAGCGGACAGCTCCTACGAGCAGTACTTC

V gene: TRBV12-3/TRBV12-4
D gene: TRBD1
J gene: TRBJ1-4
clone size: NA
CDR3 protein: CASRETGAANEKLFF
CDR3 DNA: TGTGCCAGCAGAGAAACAGGGGCGGCTAATGAAAAACTGTTTTTT